One and the same sample provided the 8 T cell receptor beta chains below, sequenced in a study of CXCR4 blockade with PD-1 therapy in pancreatic cancer (dated by TCRdb to about 2019). Library generation was performed with the immunoSEQ multiplex PCR assay. TCRdb obtained this table from immuneACCESS and retained in-frame rearrangements with V and J assigned. These tables miss some clones; where compared with another copy, unresolved V genes account for less than half of the shortfall, and the remainder is unexplained. The sample table lists under 20,000 clones, around 72% of them with a count of one. The top ten clones comprise around 6.1% of the sample. The sequenced sample consisted of tumor tissue. The receptors were gathered from a human donor with pancreatic ductal adenocarcinoma.

The V and J genes are TRBV28 and TRBJ2-1; 9 bases agree with TRBD2. There are 15 residues in the CDR3. V lost 1 base and J lost 6; bases outside the gene matches: 4. The V gene's germline CDR1 is MDHEN and CDR2 SYDVKM. The CDR3 reads CASSLSGLAPNEQFF. In nucleotides, the CDR3 is TGTGCCAGCAGTTTATCGGGACTAGCCCCCAATGAGCAGTTCTTC.

For the CDR3, the DNA is TGTGCCAGCACGGGAGCCAATGAAAAACTGTTTTTT. It codes for CASTGANEKLFF. This chain connects TRBV28 to TRBJ1-4; D is undetermined. V shed 7 bases and J shed 5 bases, with 8 bases lying between them. CDR1 is MDHEN and CDR2 is SYDVKM in the germline V gene. This CDR3 contains 12 residues.

This clone was found a few times. This CDR3 reads CASSPGGLANEKLFF. DNA for the CDR3: TGTGCCAGCAGCCCAGGGGGGCTAGCTAATGAAAAACTGTTTTTT. The gene calls are TRBV6-9 and TRBJ1-4; 7 nucleotides agree with TRBD1. CDR3 size: 15 residues. Trimming removed 6 bases from V and 3 bases from J; junction bases left unmatched: 7. The germline CDR1 and CDR2 sequences are MNHGY and SVAAGI.

This chain uses TRBV30 with TRBJ1-1; D gene ambiguous. The CDR3 is 11 residues long. Trimming shortened V by 2 bases and J by 5 bases, and 6 bases separated the two germline ends. Germline V gene data show CDR1 as GTSNPN and CDR2 as SVGIG (reference sequence). The CDR3 nucleotides read TGTGCCTGGAGTCTGCAGACTGAAGCTTTCTTT. It specifies CAWSLQTEAFF.

The rearrangement uses TRBV19 and TRBJ2-2; no reliable D call. CDR3 length: 12 amino acids. Germline CDR1 is LNHDA and CDR2 is SQIVND (reference sequence). Trimming shortened V by 6 bases and J by 2 bases, and 4 bases separated the two germline ends. The CDR3 DNA reads as TGTGCCAGTAGGGGTAACACCGGGGAGCTGTTTTTT. Encoded protein: CASRGNTGELFF.

The chain has TRBV28 and TRBJ1-1; no clear D gene. The CDR3 length is 17 residues. Trimming removed 2 bases at V and 0 bases at J, with 16 bases between. Germline lookup yields CDR1 MDHEN and CDR2 SYDVKM. The CDR3: CASSLKVLLGLNTEAFF. The CDR3 nucleotides are TGTGCCAGCAGTTTAAAGGTTCTTCTGGGTCTGAACACTGAAGCTTTCTTT.

The chain recombines TRBV19 with TRBJ2-3; 8 bases match TRBD2. The CDR3 is 18 residues long. CDR1 is LNHDA, CDR2 SQIVND, per germline (reference sequence). V lost 3 bases and J lost 2; bases outside the gene matches: 13. CDR3 sequence: CASSISSTSGQPTDTQYF. DNA for the CDR3: TGTGCCAGTAGTATTAGCTCCACTAGCGGACAACCCACAGATACGCAGTATTTT. The full variable domain, with the rest looked up from reference TRBV19 and TRBJ2-3, is DGGITQSPKYLFRKEGQNVTLSCEQNLNHDAMYWYRQDPGQGLRLIYYSQIVNDFQKGDIAEGYSVSREKKESFPLTVTSAQKNPTAFYLCASSISSTSGQPTDTQYFGPGTRLTVL.

J is TRBJ1-5 and V is TRBV28, with D possibly matching TRBD1 (6 bases). Per the germline V gene, CDR1 is MDHEN and CDR2 is SYDVKM. This CDR3 is 14 amino acids long. Trimming removed 3 bases at V and 7 bases at J, with 13 bases between. CDR3 sequence: CASSLRGARQPQHF. The CDR3 region has the DNA TGTGCCAGCAGTTTGAGGGGGGCGAGGCAGCCCCAGCATTTT. The full variable domain, in which reference TRBV28 and TRBJ1-5 provide the parts outside the CDR3, is DVKVTQSSRYLVKRTGEKVFLECVQDMDHENMFWYRQDPGLGLRLIYFSYDVKMKEKGDIPEGYSVSREKKERFSLILESASTNQTSMYLCASSLRGARQPQHFGDGTRLSIL.